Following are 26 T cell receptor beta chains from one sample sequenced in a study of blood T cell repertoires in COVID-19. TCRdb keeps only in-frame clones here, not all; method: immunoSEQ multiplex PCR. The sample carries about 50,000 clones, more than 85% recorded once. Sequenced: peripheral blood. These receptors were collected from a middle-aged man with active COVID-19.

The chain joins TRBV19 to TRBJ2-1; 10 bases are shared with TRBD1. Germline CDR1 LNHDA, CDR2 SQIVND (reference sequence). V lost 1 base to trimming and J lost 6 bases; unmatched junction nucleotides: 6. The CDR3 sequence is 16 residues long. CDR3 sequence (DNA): TGTGCCAGTAGTATAGTGGGACAGGGGTCGCGCAATGAGCAGTTCTTC. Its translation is CASSIVGQGSRNEQFF.

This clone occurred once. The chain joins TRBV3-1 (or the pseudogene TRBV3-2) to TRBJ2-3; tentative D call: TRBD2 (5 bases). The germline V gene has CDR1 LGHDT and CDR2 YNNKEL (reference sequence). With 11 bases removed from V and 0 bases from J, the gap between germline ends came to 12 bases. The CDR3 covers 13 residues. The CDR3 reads CAAGSASTDTQYF. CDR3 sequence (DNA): TGTGCCGCGGGCAGCGCGAGCACAGATACGCAGTATTTT.

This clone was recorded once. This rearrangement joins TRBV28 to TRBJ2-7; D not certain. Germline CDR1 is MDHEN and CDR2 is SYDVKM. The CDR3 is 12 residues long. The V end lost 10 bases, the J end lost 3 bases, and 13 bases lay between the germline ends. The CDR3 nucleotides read TGTGCCACCGTAGGCTCGGGCTACGAGCAGTACTTC. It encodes CATVGSGYEQYF.

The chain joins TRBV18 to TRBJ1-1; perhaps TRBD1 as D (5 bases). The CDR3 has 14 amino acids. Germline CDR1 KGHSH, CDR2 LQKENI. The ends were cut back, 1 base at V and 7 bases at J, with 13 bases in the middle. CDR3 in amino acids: CASSPQEAGVEAFF. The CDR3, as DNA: TGTGCCAGCTCACCACAGGAAGCGGGGGTTGAAGCTTTCTTT.

Here the CDR3 DNA reads TGTGCCAGCAGTGAAAGGCAGAGAGAGGGAGAGACCCAGTACTTC. It codes for CASSERQREGETQYF. The rearrangement links TRBV6-1 to TRBJ2-5, with D perhaps TRBD2 (5 bases). Looked up from germline, CDR1 is MNHNS and CDR2 is SASEGT. Trimming took 2 bases from V and 4 from J, leaving 14 bases between them. The CDR3 contains 15 residues.

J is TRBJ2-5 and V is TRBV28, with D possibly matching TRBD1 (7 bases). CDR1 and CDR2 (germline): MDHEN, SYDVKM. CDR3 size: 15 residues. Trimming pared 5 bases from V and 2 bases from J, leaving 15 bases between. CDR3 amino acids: CASSPQGGRQETQYF. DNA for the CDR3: TGTGCCAGCAGTCCCCAGGGGGGCCGGCAAGAGACCCAGTACTTC. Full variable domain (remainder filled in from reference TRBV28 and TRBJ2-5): DVKVTQSSRYLVKRTGEKVFLECVQDMDHENMFWYRQDPGLGLRLIYFSYDVKMKEKGDIPEGYSVSREKKERFSLILESASTNQTSMYLCASSPQGGRQETQYFGPGTRLLVL.

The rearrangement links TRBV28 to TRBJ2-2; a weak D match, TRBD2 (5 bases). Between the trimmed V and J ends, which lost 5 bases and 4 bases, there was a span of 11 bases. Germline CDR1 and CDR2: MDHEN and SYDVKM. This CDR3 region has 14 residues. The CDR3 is CASSPGVGTGELFF. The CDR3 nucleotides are TGTGCCAGCAGTCCCGGGGTGGGCACCGGGGAGCTGTTTTTT. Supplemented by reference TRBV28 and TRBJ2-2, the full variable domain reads DVKVTQSSRYLVKRTGEKVFLECVQDMDHENMFWYRQDPGLGLRLIYFSYDVKMKEKGDIPEGYSVSREKKERFSLILESASTNQTSMYLCASSPGVGTGELFFGEGSRLTVL.

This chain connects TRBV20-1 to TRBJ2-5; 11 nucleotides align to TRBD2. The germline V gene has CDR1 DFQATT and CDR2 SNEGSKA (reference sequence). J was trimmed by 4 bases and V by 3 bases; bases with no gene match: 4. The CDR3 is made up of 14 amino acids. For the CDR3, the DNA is TGCAGTGCTAGTAGCGGGGGGGAGGTAGAGACCCAGTACTTC. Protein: CSASSGGEVETQYF.

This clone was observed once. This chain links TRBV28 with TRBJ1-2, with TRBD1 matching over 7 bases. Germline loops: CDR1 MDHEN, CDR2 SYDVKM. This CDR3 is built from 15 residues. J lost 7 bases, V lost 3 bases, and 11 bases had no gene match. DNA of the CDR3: TGTGCCAGCAGTTTCCGGGACAGTTCACATGGTGGCTACACCTTC. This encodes CASSFRDSSHGGYTF.

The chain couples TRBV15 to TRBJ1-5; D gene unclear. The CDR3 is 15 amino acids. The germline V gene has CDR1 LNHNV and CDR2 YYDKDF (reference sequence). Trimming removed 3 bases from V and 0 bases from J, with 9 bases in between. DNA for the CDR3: TGTGCCACCAGCAGCGACGGGAATAGCAATCAGCCCCAGCATTTT. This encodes CATSSDGNSNQPQHF.

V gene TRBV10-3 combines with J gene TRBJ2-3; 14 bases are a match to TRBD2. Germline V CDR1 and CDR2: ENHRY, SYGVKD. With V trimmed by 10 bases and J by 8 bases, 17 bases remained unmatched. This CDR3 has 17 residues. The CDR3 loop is CATSPTSGRVPRGTQYF. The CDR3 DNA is TGTGCCACTTCCCCGACTAGCGGGAGGGTCCCACGGGGTACGCAGTATTTT.

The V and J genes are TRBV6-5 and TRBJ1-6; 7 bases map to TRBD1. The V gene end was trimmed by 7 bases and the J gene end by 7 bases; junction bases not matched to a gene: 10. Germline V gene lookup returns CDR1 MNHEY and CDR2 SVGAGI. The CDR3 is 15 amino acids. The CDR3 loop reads CASTIGGRSNSPLHF. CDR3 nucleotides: TGTGCCAGCACCATAGGGGGCAGGTCCAATTCACCCCTCCACTTT.

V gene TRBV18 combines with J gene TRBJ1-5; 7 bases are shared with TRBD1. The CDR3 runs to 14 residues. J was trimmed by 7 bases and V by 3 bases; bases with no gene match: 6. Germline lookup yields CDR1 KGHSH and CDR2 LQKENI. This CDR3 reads CASSPVDREQPQHF. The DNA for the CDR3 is TGTGCCAGCTCACCGGTAGACAGGGAACAGCCCCAGCATTTT. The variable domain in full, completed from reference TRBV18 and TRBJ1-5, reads NAGVMQNPRHLVRRRGQEARLRCSPMKGHSHVYWYRQLPEEGLKFMVYLQKENIIDESGMPKERFSAEFPKEGPSILRIQQVVRGDSAAYFCASSPVDREQPQHFGDGTRLSIL.

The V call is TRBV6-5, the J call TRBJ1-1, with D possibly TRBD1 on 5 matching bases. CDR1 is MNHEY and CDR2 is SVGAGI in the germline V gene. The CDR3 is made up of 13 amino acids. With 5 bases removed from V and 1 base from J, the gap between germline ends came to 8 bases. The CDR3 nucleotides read TGTGCCAGCAGTAGGACAAGGAACACTGAAGCTTTCTTT. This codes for CASSRTRNTEAFF.

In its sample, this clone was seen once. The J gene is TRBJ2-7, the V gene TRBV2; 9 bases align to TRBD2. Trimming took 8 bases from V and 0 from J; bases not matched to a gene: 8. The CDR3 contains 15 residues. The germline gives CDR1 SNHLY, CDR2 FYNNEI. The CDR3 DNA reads TGTGCCAGCCAAACTGAGCGGGGGGTCTCCTACGAGCAGTACTTC. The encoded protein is CASQTERGVSYEQYF.

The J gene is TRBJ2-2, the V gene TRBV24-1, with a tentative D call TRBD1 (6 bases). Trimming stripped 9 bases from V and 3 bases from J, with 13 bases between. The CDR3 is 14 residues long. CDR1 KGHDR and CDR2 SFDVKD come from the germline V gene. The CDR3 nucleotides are TGTGCCACCTCAAAGGCAGGGGACACCGGGGAGCTGTTTTTT. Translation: CATSKAGDTGELFF.

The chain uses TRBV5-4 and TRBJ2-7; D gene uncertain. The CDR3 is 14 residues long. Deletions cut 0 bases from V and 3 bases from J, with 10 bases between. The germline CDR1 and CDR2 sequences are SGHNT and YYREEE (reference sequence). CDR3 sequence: CASSLAGSNYEQYF. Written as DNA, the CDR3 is TGTGCCAGCAGCTTGGCCGGGTCTAACTACGAGCAGTACTTC.

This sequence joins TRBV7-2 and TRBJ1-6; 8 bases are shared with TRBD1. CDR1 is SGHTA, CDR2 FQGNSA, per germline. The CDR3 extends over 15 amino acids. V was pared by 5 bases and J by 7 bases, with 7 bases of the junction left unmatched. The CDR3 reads CASSVGQGPNSPLHF. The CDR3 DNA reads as TGTGCCAGCAGCGTAGGACAGGGACCAAATTCACCCCTCCACTTT.

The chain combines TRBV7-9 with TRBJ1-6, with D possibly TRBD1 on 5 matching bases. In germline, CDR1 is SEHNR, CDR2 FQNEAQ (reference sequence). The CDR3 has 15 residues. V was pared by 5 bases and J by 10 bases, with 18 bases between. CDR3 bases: TGTGCCAGCAGCCCCCCAGGGCCAGGACGGTCACCCCTCCACTTT. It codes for CASSPPGPGRSPLHF.

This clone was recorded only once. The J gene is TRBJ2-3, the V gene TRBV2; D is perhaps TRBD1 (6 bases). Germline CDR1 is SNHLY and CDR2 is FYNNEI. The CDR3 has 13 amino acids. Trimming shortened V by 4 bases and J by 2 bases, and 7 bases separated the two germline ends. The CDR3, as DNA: TGTGCCAGCAGTGGACAGGCCACAGATACGCAGTATTTT. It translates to CASSGQATDTQYF.

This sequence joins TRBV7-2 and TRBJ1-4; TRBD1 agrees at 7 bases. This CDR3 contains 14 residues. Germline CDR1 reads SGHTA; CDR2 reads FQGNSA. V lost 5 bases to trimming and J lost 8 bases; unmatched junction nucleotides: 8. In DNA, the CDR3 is TGTGCCAGCAGCACTCGACAGGGCCTGGAAAAACTGTTTTTT. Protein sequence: CASSTRQGLEKLFF.

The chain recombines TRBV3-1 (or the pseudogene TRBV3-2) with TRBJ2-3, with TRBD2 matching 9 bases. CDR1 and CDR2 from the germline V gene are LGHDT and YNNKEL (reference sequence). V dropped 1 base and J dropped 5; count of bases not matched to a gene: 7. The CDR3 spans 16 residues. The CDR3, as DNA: TGTGCCAGCAGCCAAGTTGCGGGGGGGCCTAGAGATACGCAGTATTTT. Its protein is CASSQVAGGPRDTQYF.

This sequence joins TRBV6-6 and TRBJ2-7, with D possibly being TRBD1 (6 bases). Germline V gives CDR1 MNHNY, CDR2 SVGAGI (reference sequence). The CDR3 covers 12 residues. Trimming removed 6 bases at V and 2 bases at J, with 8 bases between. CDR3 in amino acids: CASSPGAYEQYF. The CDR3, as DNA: TGTGCCAGCAGCCCAGGGGCCTACGAGCAGTACTTC.

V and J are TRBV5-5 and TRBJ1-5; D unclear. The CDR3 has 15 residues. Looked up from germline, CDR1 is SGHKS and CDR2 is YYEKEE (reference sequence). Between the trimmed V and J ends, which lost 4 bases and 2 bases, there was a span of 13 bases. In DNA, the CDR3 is TGTGCCAGCAGCCCCCGGAGGGAACGCAATCAGCCCCAGCATTTT. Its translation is CASSPRRERNQPQHF.

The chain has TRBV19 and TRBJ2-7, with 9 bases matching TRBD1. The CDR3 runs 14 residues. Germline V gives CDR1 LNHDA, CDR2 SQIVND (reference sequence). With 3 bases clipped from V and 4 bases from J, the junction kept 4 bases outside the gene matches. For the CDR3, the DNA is TGTGCCAGTAGTATGGGACAGGGTTTTTACGAGCAGTACTTC. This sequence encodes CASSMGQGFYEQYF.

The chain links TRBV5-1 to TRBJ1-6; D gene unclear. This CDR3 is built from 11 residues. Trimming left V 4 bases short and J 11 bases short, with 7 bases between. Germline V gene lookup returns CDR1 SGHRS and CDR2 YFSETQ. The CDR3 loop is CASSAPTPLHF. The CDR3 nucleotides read TGCGCCAGCAGCGCCCCTACACCCCTCCACTTT.